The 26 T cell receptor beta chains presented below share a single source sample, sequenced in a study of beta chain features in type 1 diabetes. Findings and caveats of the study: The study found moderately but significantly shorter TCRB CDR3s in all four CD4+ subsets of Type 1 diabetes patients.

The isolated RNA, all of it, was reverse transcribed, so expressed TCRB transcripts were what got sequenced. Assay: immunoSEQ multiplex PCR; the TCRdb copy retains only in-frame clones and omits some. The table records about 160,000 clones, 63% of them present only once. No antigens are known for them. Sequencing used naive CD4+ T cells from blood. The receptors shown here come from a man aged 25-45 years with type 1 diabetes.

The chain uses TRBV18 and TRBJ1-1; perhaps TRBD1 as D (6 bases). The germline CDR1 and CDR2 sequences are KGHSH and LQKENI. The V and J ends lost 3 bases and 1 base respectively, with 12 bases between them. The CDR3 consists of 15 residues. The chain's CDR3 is CASSPRQERNTEAFF. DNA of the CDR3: TGTGCCAGCTCACCCCGACAGGAGAGGAACACTGAAGCTTTCTTT.

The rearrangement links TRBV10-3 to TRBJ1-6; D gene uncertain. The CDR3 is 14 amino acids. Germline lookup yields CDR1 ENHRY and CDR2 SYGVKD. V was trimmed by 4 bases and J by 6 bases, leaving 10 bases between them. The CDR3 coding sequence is TGTGCCATCAGTGTGGACGGACTTAATTCACCCCTCCACTTT. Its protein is CAISVDGLNSPLHF.

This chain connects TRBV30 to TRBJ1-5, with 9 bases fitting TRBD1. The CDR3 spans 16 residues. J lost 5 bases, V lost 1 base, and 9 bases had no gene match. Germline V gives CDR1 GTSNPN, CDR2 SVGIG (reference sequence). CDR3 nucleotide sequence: TGTGCCTGGAGTGCCCCCGGGACAGGGTTTTATCAGCCCCAGCATTTT. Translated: CAWSAPGTGFYQPQHF. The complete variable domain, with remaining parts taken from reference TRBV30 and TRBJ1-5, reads SQTIHQWPATLVQPVGSPLSLECTVEGTSNPNLYWYRQAAGRGLQLLFYSVGIGQISSEVPQNLSASRPQDRQFILSSKKLLLSDSGFYLCAWSAPGTGFYQPQHFGDGTRLSIL.

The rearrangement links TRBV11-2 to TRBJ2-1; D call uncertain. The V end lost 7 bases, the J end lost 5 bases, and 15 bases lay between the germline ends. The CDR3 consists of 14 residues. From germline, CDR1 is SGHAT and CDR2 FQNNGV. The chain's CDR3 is CASTDGPSDNEQFF. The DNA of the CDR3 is TGTGCCAGCACCGATGGGCCAAGCGACAATGAGCAGTTCTTC. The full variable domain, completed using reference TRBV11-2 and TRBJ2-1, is EAGVAQSPRYKIIEKRQSVAFWCNPISGHATLYWYQQILGQGPKLLIQFQNNGVVDDSQLPKDRFSAERLKGVDSTLKIQPAKLEDSAVYLCASTDGPSDNEQFFGPGTRLTVL.

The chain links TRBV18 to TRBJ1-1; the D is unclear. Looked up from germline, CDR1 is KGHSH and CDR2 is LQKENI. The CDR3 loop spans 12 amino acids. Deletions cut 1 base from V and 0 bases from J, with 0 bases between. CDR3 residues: CASSPLNTEAFF. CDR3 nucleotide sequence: TGTGCCAGCTCACCACTGAACACTGAAGCTTTCTTT.

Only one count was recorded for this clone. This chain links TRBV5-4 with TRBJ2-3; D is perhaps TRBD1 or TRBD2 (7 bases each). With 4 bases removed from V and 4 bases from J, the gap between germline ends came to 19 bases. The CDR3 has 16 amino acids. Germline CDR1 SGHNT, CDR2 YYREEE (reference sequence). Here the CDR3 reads CASSPKSGTVSDTQYF. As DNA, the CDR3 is TGTGCCAGCAGCCCAAAAAGCGGGACAGTTTCAGATACGCAGTATTTT. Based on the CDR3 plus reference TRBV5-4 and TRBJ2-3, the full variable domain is ETGVTQSPTHLIKTRGQQVTLRCSSQSGHNTVSWYQQALGQGPQFIFQYYREEENGRGNFPPRFSGLQFPNYSSELNVNALELDDSALYLCASSPKSGTVSDTQYFGPGTRLTVL.

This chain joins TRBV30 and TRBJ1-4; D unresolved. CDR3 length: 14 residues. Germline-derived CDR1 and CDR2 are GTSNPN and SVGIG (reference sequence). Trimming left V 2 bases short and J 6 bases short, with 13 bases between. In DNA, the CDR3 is TGTGCCTGGAGTCTCTCGGGGATGGATGAAAAACTGTTTTTT. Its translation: CAWSLSGMDEKLFF.

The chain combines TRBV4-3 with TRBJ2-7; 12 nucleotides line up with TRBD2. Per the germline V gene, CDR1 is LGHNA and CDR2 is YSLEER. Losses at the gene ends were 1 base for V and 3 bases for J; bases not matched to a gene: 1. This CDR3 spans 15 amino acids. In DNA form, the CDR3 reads TGCGCCAGCAGCCAAGGACTAGCGGGGGACTACGAGCAGTACTTC. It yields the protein CASSQGLAGDYEQYF.

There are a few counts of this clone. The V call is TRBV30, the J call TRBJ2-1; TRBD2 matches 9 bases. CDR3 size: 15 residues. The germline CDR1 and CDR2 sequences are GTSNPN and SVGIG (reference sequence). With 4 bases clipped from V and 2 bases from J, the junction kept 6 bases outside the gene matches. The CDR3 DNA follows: TGTGCCTGGACCTTTAGCGGGGGCCCCTACAATGAGCAGTTCTTC. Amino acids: CAWTFSGGPYNEQFF.

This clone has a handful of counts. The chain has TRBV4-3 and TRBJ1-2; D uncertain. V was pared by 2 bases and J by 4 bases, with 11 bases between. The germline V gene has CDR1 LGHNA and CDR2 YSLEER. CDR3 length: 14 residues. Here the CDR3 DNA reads TGCGCCAGCAGCCAAACCACAACAACCTATGGCTACACCTTC. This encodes CASSQTTTTYGYTF.

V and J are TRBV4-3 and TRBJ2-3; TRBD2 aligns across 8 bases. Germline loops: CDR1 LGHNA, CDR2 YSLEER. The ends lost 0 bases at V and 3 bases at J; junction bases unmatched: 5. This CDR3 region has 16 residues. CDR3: CASSQDPAGDTDTQYF. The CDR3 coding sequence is TGCGCCAGCAGCCAAGATCCAGCGGGGGATACAGATACGCAGTATTTT.

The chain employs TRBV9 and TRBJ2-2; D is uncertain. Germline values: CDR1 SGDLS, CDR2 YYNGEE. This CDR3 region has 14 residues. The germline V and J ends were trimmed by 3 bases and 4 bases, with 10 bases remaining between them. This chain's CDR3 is CASSGRSGTGELFF. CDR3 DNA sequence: TGTGCCAGCAGCGGCCGATCGGGCACCGGGGAGCTGTTTTTT. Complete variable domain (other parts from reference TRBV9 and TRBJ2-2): DSGVTQTPKHLITATGQRVTLRCSPRSGDLSVYWYQQSLDQGLQFLIQYYNGEERAKGNILERFSAQQFPDLHSELNLSSLELGDSALYFCASSGRSGTGELFFGEGSRLTVL.

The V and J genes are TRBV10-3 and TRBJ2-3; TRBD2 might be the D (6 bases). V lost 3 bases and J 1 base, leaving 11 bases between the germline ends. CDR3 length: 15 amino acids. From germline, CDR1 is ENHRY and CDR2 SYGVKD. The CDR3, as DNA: TGTGCCATCAGTGAACGGGGCGGGGGCACAGATACGCAGTATTTT. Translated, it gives CAISERGGGTDTQYF.

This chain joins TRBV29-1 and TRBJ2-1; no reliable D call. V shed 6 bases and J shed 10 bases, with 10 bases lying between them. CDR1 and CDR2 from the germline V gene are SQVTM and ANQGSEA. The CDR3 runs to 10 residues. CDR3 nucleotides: TGCAGCGTGGGCCTTTTAGAGCAGTTCTTC. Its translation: CSVGLLEQFF.

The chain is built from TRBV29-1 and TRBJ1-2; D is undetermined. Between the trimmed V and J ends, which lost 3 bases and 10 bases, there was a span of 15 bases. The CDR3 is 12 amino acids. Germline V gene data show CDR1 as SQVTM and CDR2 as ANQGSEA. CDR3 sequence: CSVDRSDEDYTF. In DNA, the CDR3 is TGCAGCGTTGACAGGTCGGACGAGGACTACACCTTC.

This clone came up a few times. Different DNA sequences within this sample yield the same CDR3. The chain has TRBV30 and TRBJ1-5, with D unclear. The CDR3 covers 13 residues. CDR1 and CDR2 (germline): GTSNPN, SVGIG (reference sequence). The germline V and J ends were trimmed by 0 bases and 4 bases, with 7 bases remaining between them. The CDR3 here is CAWSVESNQPQHF. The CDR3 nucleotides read TGTGCCTGGAGTGTAGAGTCTAATCAGCCCCAGCATTTT.

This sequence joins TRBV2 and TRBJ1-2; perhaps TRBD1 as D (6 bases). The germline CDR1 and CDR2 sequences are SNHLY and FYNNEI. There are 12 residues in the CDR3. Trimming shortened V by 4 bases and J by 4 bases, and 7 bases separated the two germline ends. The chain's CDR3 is CASSVDSYGYTF. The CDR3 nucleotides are TGTGCCAGCAGTGTGGACAGCTATGGCTACACCTTC.

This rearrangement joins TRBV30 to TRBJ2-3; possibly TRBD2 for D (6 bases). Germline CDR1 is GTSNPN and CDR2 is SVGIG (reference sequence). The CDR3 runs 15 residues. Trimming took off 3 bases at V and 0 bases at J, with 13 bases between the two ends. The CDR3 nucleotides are TGTGCCTGGAGGCCGGGACTGGGTAGCACAGATACGCAGTATTTT. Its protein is CAWRPGLGSTDTQYF.

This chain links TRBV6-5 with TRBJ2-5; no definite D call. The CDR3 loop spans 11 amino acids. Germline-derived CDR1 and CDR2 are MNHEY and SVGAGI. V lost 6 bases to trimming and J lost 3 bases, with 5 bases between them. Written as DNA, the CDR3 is TGTGCCAGCAGCCGAGAAGAGACCCAGTACTTC. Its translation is CASSREETQYF.

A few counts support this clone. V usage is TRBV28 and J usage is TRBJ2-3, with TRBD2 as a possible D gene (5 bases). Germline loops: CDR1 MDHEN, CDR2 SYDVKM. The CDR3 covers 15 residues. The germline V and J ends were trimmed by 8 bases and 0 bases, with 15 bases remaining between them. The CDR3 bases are TGTGCCAGCTCAGCGGAGCGGCCCAGCACAGATACGCAGTATTTT. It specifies CASSAERPSTDTQYF. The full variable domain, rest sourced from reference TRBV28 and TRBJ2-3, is DVKVTQSSRYLVKRTGEKVFLECVQDMDHENMFWYRQDPGLGLRLIYFSYDVKMKEKGDIPEGYSVSREKKERFSLILESASTNQTSMYLCASSAERPSTDTQYFGPGTRLTVL.

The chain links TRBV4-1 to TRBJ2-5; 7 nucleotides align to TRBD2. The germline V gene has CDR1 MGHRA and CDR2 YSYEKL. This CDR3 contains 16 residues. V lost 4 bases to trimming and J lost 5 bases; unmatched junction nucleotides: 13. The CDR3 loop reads CASSLPVVGGGETQYF. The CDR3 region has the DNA TGCGCCAGCAGCCTCCCCGTTGTGGGGGGAGGGGAGACCCAGTACTTC.

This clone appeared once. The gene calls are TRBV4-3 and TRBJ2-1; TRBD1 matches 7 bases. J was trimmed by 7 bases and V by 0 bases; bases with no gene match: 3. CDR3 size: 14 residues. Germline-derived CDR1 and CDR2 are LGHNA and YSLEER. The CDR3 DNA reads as TGCGCCAGCAGCCAAGATTCAGGGGGAAATGAGCAGTTCTTC. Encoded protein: CASSQDSGGNEQFF.

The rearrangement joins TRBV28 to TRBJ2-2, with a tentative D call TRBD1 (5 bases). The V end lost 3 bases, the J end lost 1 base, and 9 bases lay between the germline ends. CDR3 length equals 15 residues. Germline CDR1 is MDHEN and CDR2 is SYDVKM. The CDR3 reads CASSFGRVNTGELFF. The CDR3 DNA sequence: TGTGCCAGCAGTTTCGGCAGGGTGAACACCGGGGAGCTGTTTTTT. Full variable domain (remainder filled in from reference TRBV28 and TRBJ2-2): DVKVTQSSRYLVKRTGEKVFLECVQDMDHENMFWYRQDPGLGLRLIYFSYDVKMKEKGDIPEGYSVSREKKERFSLILESASTNQTSMYLCASSFGRVNTGELFFGEGSRLTVL.

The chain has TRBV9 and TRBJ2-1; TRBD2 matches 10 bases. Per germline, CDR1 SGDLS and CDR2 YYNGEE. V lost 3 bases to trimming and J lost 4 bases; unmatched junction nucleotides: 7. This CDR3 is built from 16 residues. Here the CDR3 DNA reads TGTGCCAGCAGCGATGAGACTAGCGGGTATTACAATGAGCAGTTCTTC. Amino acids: CASSDETSGYYNEQFF.

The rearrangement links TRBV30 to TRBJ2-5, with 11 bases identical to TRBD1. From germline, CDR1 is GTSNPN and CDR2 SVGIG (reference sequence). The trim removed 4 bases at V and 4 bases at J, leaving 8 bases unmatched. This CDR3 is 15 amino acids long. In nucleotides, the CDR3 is TGTGCCTGGAACCAAGAGGGACAGGGGGGAGAGACCCAGTACTTC. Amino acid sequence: CAWNQEGQGGETQYF.

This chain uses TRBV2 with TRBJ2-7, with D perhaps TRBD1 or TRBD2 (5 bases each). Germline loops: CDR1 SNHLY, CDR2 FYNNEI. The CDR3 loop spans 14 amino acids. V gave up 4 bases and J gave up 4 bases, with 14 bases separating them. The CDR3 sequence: CASSAAGTQYEQYF. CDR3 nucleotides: TGTGCCAGCAGTGCCGCCGGGACGCAGTACGAGCAGTACTTC.